The clone carrying this T cell receptor beta chain was counted ten times or more. Its matching antigen is unknown. The CDR3 spans 13 residues. Germline CDR1 is MDHEN and CDR2 is SYDVKM. V shed 3 bases and J shed 5 bases, with 11 bases lying between them. This entry is derived from a study of response to subunit inactivated influenza vaccine. TCRdb used MiXCR to reprocess the RT-PCR reads, holding one entry per CDR3 protein. Among more than 400,000 distinct CDR3 sequences listed, less than 7.5% were seen once. Study-level findings and limits: It was the authors' suggestion that each seasonal influenza vaccination recruits few new T cells.

This chain links TRBV28 with TRBJ2-7, with D tentatively TRBD2 (5 bases). The TCR sequence derives from a man aged 45-69 years who received an inactivated influenza vaccine. The starting material was PBMCs from blood, obtained roughly 24 months after vaccination. The CDR3 loop is CASSLVEVHEQYF. DNA for the CDR3: TGTGCCAGCAGTTTGGTGGAGGTCCACGAGCAGTACTTC.